One sample yielded the 14 T cell receptor beta chains listed below, sequenced in a study of blood T cell repertoires in COVID-19. Data came from immunoSEQ multiplex PCR; TCRdb stores just in-frame clones and leaves some out. The profile shows 35,000 to 50,000 clones, 80% to 90% of them singletons. The sequenced material came from peripheral blood. Every receptor here comes from a human donor in a cohort sampled during active COVID-19.

This chain connects TRBV6-5 to TRBJ1-4; possibly TRBD1 for D (6 bases). This CDR3 comprises 15 residues. The germline gives CDR1 MNHEY, CDR2 SVGAGI. The V gene lost 6 bases and the J gene lost 7 bases, with 18 bases spanning the gap. Here the CDR3 DNA reads TGTGCCAGCAGCCAATCCAGGGGACAAAGTGAAAAACTGTTTTTT. Protein sequence: CASSQSRGQSEKLFF.

V gene TRBV6-5 combines with J gene TRBJ2-1; tentative D call: TRBD2 (5 bases). Per the germline V gene, CDR1 is MNHEY and CDR2 is SVGAGI. This CDR3 region has 14 residues. Trimming shortened V by 7 bases and J by 0 bases, and 10 bases separated the two germline ends. CDR3 sequence reads: CASKEGSSYNEQFF. CDR3 bases: TGTGCCAGCAAGGAAGGGAGCTCCTACAATGAGCAGTTCTTC.

J is TRBJ1-6 and V is TRBV18; unclear D gene. CDR3 length: 18 residues. The germline gives CDR1 KGHSH, CDR2 LQKENI. Trimming took 0 bases from V and 8 from J, leaving 20 bases between them. The CDR3 DNA sequence: TGTGCCAGCTCACCACCGCGTTTTGGAAGAGGTGAACATTCACCCCTCCACTTT. Translation: CASSPPRFGRGEHSPLHF.

J is TRBJ1-1 and V is TRBV6-4; D is unclear. The CDR3 runs 13 residues. Looked up from germline, CDR1 is MRHNA and CDR2 is SNTAGT. V shed 3 bases and J shed 4 bases, with 9 bases lying between them. Written as DNA, the CDR3 is TGTGCCAGCAGTGAGGAGTCAAGCACTGAAGCTTTCTTT. Translation gives CASSEESSTEAFF.

The gene calls are TRBV19 and TRBJ1-5; 12 bases agree with TRBD1. CDR3 length: 18 residues. V was pared by 6 bases and J by 6 bases, with 15 bases of the junction left unmatched. Germline V CDR1 and CDR2: LNHDA, SQIVND (reference sequence). The CDR3 nucleotides are TGTGCCAGTAGCCATGCCCAATGGGACAGGGGGCTTCGTCAGCCCCAGCATTTT. Translated, it gives CASSHAQWDRGLRQPQHF.

The chain has TRBV27 and TRBJ1-6; TRBD1 aligns across 8 bases. This CDR3 spans 15 amino acids. Germline V gives CDR1 MNHEY, CDR2 SMNVEV (reference sequence). Trimming removed 8 bases from V and 7 bases from J; junction bases left unmatched: 10. The CDR3 loop is CASGTQGAGNSPLHF. For the CDR3, the DNA is TGTGCCAGCGGCACTCAGGGGGCGGGAAATTCACCCCTCCACTTT.

This clone was observed many times. The chain has TRBV19 and TRBJ2-5; D may be TRBD2 (6 bases). Trimming pared 5 bases from V and 5 bases from J, leaving 12 bases between. The V gene's germline CDR1 is LNHDA and CDR2 SQIVND (reference sequence). This CDR3 region has 13 residues. CDR3 coding DNA: TGTGCCAGTAGTTGGACTACACGGGAGACCCAGTACTTC. Its protein product is CASSWTTRETQYF.

J is TRBJ1-4 and V is TRBV3-1 (or the pseudogene TRBV3-2), with 9 bases aligning to TRBD1. The V and J ends lost 0 bases and 14 bases, in that order; junction bases with no gene match: 13. CDR1 is LGHDT and CDR2 is YNNKEL in the germline V gene (reference sequence). This CDR3 region has 16 residues. CDR3 sequence (DNA): TGTGCCAGCAGCCAAGATTGGGGACAGGGTCTCCTCAGGCTGTTTTTT. It yields the protein CASSQDWGQGLLRLFF.

V is TRBV5-1 and J is TRBJ2-1; TRBD2 matches 10 bases. CDR3 length: 16 residues. Germline V CDR1 and CDR2: SGHRS, YFSETQ. The junction had 9 bases not matched to a gene; V was cut back by 0 bases and J by 9 bases. The CDR3 DNA is TGCGCCAGCAGCTTGGTGGTAGCGGGGGGCGGGCGTGAGCAGTTCTTC. This gives the protein CASSLVVAGGGREQFF.

The chain uses TRBV5-5 and TRBJ1-1; D perhaps matches TRBD1 (5 bases). The CDR3 has 12 residues. Trimming pared 4 bases from V and 5 bases from J, leaving 9 bases between. Germline V gene sequence: CDR1 SGHKS, CDR2 YYEKEE (reference sequence). The CDR3 nucleotides are TGTGCCAGCAGCGCAGGGATGACTGAAGCTTTCTTT. Its translation: CASSAGMTEAFF. Full variable domain (rest looked up from reference TRBV5-5 and TRBJ1-1): DAGVTQSPTHLIKTRGQQVTLRCSPISGHKSVSWYQQVLGQGPQFIFQYYEKEERGRGNFPDRFSARQFPNYSSELNVNALLLGDSALYLCASSAGMTEAFFGQGTRLTVV.

The chain carries TRBV5-1 and TRBJ2-3; a possible D gene is TRBD1 (6 bases). Trimming stripped 3 bases from V and 0 bases from J, with 11 bases between. Germline CDR1 and CDR2: SGHRS and YFSETQ. The CDR3 runs 15 residues. For the CDR3, the DNA is TGCGCCAGCAGCTGGCAGGGGAAAAGCACAGATACGCAGTATTTT. Its protein is CASSWQGKSTDTQYF.

V and J are TRBV7-3 and TRBJ2-2; 8 bases line up with TRBD2. The CDR3 totals 15 residues. V trimming: 5 bases; J trimming: 1 base; junction bases outside the gene matches: 3. Germline V lookup: CDR1 SGHTA, CDR2 FQGTGA. DNA of the CDR3: TGTGCCAGCAGCCCCACTAGCGGGAACACCGGGGAGCTGTTTTTT. Translating gives CASSPTSGNTGELFF.

The chain carries TRBV2 and TRBJ1-4; D is possibly TRBD1 (5 bases). In germline, CDR1 is SNHLY, CDR2 FYNNEI. Trimming left V 6 bases short and J 9 bases short, with 17 bases between. The length of the CDR3 is 14 residues. In DNA, the CDR3 is TGTGCCAGCAGCCCCCCCGGGGGGATCCAAAAACTGTTTTTT. Amino acids: CASSPPGGIQKLFF.

This sequence joins TRBV7-9 and TRBJ2-4; 10 bases line up with TRBD1. Trimming at V came to 11 bases and at J to 8 bases, leaving 12 bases not matched to a gene. The CDR3 length is 14 residues. Looked up from germline, CDR1 is SEHNR and CDR2 is FQNEAQ (reference sequence). Here the CDR3 reads CASSRGQGIDIQYF. For the CDR3, the DNA is TGTGCCTCATCCCGGGGACAGGGGATCGACATTCAGTACTTC.